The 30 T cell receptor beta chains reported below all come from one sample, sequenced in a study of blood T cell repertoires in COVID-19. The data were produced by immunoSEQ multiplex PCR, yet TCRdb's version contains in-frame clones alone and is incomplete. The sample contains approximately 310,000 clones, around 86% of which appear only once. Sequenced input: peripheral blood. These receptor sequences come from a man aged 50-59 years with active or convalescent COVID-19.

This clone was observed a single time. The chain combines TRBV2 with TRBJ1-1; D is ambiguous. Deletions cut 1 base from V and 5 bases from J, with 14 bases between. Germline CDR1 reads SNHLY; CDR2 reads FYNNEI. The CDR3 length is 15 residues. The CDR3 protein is CASSEGSSRGTEAFF. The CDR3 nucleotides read TGTGCCAGCAGTGAAGGCAGTTCCCGGGGTACTGAAGCTTTCTTT. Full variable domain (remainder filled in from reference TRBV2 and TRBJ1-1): EPEVTQTPSHQVTQMGQEVILRCVPISNHLYFYWYRQILGQKVEFLVSFYNNEISEKSEIFDDQFSVERPDGSNFTLKIRSTKLEDSAMYFCASSEGSSRGTEAFFGQGTRLTVV.

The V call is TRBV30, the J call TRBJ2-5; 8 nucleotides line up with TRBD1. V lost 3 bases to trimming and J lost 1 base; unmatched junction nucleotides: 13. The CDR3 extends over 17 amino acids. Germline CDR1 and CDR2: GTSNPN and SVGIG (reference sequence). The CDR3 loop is CAWSPDRGRRTQETQYF. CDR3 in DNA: TGTGCCTGGAGCCCCGACAGGGGCAGGCGAACCCAAGAGACCCAGTACTTC.

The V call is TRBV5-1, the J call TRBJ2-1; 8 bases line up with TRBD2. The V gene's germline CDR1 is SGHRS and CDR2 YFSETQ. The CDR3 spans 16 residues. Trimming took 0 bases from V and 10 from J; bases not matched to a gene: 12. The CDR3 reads CASSLAGASGPGEQFF. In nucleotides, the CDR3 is TGCGCCAGCAGCTTGGCGGGGGCTAGCGGGCCTGGGGAGCAGTTCTTC.

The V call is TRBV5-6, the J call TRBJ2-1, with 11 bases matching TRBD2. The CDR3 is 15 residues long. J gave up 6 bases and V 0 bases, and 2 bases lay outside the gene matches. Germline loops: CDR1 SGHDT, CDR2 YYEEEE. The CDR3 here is CASSLGLAGLNEQFF. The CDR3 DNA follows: TGTGCCAGCAGCTTGGGACTAGCGGGGCTCAATGAGCAGTTCTTC.

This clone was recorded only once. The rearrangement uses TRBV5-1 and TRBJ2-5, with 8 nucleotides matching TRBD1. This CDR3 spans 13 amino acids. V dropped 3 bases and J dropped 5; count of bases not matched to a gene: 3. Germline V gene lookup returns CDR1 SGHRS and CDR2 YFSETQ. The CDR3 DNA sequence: TGCGCCAGCAGCTGGACAGGGCTGGAGACCCAGTACTTC. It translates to CASSWTGLETQYF.

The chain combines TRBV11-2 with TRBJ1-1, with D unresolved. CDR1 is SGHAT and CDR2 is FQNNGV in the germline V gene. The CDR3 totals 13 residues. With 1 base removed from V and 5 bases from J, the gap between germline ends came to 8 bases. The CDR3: CASSLAGETEAFF. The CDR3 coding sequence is TGTGCCAGCAGCTTAGCGGGAGAGACTGAAGCTTTCTTT. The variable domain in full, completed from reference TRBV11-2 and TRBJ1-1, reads EAGVAQSPRYKIIEKRQSVAFWCNPISGHATLYWYQQILGQGPKLLIQFQNNGVVDDSQLPKDRFSAERLKGVDSTLKIQPAKLEDSAVYLCASSLAGETEAFFGQGTRLTVV.

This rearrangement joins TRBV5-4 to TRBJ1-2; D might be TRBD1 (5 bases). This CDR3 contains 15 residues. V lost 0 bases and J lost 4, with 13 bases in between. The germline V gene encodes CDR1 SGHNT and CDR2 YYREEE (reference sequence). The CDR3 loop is CASSLGSSGTYGYTF. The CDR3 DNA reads TGTGCCAGCAGCTTGGGTAGTAGCGGGACCTATGGCTACACCTTC. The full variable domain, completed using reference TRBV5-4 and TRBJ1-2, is ETGVTQSPTHLIKTRGQQVTLRCSSQSGHNTVSWYQQALGQGPQFIFQYYREEENGRGNFPPRFSGLQFPNYSSELNVNALELDDSALYLCASSLGSSGTYGYTFGSGTRLTVV.

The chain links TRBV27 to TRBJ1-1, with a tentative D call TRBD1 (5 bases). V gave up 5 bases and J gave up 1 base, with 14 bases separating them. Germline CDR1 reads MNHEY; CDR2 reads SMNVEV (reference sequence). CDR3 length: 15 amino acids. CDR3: CASSKNGGGNTEAFF. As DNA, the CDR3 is TGTGCCAGCAGTAAGAACGGGGGGGGGAACACTGAAGCTTTCTTT.

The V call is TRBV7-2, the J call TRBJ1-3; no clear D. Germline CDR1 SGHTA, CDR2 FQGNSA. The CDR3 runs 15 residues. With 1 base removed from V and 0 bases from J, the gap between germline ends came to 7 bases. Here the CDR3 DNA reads TGTGCCAGCAGCTTAGACGGTCACTCTGGAAACACCATATATTTT. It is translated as CASSLDGHSGNTIYF. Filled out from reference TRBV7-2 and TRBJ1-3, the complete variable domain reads GAGVSQSPSNKVTEKGKDVELRCDPISGHTALYWYRQSLGQGLEFLIYFQGNSAPDKSGLPSDRFSAERTGGSVSTLTIQRTQQEDSAVYLCASSLDGHSGNTIYFGEGSWLTVV.

This CDR3 reads CASRTRFSYNEQFF. Here the CDR3 DNA reads TGTGCCAGCAGGACGAGGTTTTCCTACAATGAGCAGTTCTTC. This chain joins TRBV28 and TRBJ2-1; D unclear. This CDR3 is 14 amino acids long. Germline values: CDR1 MDHEN, CDR2 SYDVKM. V shed 6 bases and J shed 1 base, with 10 bases lying between them.

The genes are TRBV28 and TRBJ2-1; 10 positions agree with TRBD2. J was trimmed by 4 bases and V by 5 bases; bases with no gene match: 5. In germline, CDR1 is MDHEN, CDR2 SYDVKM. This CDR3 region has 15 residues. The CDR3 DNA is TGTGCCAGCAGTACAACTAGCGGGGTTTACAATGAGCAGTTCTTC. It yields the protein CASSTTSGVYNEQFF.

This CDR3 is CASSTGAGANYGYTF. CDR3 bases: TGCGCCAGCAGCACTGGGGCAGGGGCCAACTATGGCTACACCTTC. The gene calls are TRBV5-1 and TRBJ1-2; D possibly corresponds to TRBD1 (6 bases). Germline V gene sequence: CDR1 SGHRS, CDR2 YFSETQ. Between the trimmed V and J ends, which lost 4 bases and 2 bases, there was a span of 15 bases. This CDR3 spans 15 amino acids. Variable domain in full (rest from reference TRBV5-1 and TRBJ1-2): KAGVTQTPRYLIKTRGQQVTLSCSPISGHRSVSWYQQTPGQGLQFLFEYFSETQRNKGNFPGRFSGRQFSNSRSEMNVSTLELGDSALYLCASSTGAGANYGYTFGSGTRLTVV.

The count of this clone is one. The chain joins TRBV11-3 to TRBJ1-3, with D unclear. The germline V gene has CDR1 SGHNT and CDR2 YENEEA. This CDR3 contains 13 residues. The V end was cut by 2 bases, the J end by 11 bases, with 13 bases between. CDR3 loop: CASSLSRSSAIYF. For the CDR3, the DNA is TGTGCCAGCAGCTTAAGCCGCTCTTCCGCCATATATTTT.

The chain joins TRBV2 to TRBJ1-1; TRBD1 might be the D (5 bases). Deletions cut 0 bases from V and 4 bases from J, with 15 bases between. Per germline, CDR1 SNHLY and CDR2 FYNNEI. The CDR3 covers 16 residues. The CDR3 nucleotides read TGTGCCAGCAGTGAAGCATCGGGCGGGGCTAGCACTGAAGCTTTCTTT. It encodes CASSEASGGASTEAFF.

The CDR3 DNA sequence: TGTGCCAGCAGCTTAGGGGGACAGAGCCCTAATGAAAAACTGTTTTTT. It codes for CASSLGGQSPNEKLFF. The genes are TRBV7-9 and TRBJ1-4; 7 bases align to TRBD1. CDR3 length: 16 residues. CDR1 SEHNR and CDR2 FQNEAQ come from the germline V gene (reference sequence). V lost 1 base to trimming and J lost 3 bases; unmatched junction nucleotides: 5.

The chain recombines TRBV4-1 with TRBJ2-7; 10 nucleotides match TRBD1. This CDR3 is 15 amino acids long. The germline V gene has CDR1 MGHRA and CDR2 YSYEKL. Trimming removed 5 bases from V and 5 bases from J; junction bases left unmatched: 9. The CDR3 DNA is TGCGCCAGCAGCAAGGGGACAGGGGTGTGGAACGAGCAGTACTTC. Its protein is CASSKGTGVWNEQYF.

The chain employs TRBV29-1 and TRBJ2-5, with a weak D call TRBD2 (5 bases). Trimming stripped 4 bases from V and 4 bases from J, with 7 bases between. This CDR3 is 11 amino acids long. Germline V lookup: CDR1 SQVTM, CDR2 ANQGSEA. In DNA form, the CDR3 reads TGCAGCGTTGTTCGGGGAGAGACCCAGTACTTC. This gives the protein CSVVRGETQYF.

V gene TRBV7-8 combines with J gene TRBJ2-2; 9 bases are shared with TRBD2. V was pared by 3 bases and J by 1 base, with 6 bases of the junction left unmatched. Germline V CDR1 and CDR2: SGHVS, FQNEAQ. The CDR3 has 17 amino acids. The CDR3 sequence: CASSLAGGPGNTGELFF. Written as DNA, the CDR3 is TGTGCCAGCAGCTTGGCGGGAGGGCCGGGGAACACCGGGGAGCTGTTTTTT.

In nucleotides, the CDR3 is TGTGCCAGCTCACCACCCTACACGGGTAATGAAAAACTGTTTTTT. Translation: CASSPPYTGNEKLFF. The chain links TRBV18 to TRBJ1-4; D ambiguous. The CDR3 is 15 residues long. Germline values: CDR1 KGHSH, CDR2 LQKENI. V dropped 0 bases and J dropped 4 bases, with 9 bases sitting between them.

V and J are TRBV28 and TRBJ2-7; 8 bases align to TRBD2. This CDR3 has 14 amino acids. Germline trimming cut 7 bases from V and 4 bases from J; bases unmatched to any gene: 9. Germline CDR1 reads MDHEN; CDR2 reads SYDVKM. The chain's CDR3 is CASTGGEGWYEQYF. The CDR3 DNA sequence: TGTGCCAGCACCGGGGGGGAGGGCTGGTACGAGCAGTACTTC.

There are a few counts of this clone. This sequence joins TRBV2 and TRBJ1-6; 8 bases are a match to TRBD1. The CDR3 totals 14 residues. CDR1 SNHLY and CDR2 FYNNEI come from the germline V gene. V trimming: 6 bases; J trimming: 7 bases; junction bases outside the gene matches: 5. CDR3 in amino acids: CASSRQGRNSPLHF. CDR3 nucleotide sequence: TGTGCCAGCAGCCGACAGGGGAGGAATTCACCCCTCCACTTT. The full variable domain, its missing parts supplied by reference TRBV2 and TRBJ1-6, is EPEVTQTPSHQVTQMGQEVILRCVPISNHLYFYWYRQILGQKVEFLVSFYNNEISEKSEIFDDQFSVERPDGSNFTLKIRSTKLEDSAMYFCASSRQGRNSPLHFGNGTRLTVT.

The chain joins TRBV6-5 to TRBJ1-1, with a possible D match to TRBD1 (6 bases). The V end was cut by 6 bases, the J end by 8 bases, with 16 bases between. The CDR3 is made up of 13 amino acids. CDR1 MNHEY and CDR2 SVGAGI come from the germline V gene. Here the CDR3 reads CASSLGQSVEAFF. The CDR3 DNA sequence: TGTGCCAGCAGCCTCGGACAGTCCGTGGAAGCTTTCTTT.

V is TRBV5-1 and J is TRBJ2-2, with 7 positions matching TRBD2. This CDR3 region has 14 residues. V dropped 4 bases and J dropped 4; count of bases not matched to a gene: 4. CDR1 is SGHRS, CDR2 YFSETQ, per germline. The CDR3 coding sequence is TGCGCCAGCAGCGTTACTAGCGTCACCGGGGAGCTGTTTTTT. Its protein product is CASSVTSVTGELFF.

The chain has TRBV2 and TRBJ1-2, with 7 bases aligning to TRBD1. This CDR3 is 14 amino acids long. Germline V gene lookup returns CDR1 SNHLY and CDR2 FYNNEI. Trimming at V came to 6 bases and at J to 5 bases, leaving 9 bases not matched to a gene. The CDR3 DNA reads TGTGCCAGCAGCCCGCCGGGACAGCTTTATGGCTACACCTTC. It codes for CASSPPGQLYGYTF.

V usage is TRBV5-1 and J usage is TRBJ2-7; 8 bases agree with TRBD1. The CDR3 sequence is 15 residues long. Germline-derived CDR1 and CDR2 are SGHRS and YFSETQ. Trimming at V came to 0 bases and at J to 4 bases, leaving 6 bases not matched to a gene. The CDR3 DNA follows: TGCGCCAGCAGCTTGGGAGGGACAGGACCTTACGAGCAGTACTTC. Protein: CASSLGGTGPYEQYF.

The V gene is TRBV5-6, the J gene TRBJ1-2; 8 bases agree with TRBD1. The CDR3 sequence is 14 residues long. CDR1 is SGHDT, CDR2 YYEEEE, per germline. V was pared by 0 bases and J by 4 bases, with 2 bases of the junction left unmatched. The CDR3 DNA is TGTGCCAGCAGCTTGGGCAGGGGGCTCTATGGCTACACCTTC. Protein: CASSLGRGLYGYTF.

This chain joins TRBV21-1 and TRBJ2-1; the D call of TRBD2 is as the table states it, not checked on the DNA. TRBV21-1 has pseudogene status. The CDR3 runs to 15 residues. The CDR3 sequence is CASSKAGGPGNEQFF. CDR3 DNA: TGTGCCAGCAGCAAAGCGGGGGGGCCGGGCAATGAGCAGTTCTTC.

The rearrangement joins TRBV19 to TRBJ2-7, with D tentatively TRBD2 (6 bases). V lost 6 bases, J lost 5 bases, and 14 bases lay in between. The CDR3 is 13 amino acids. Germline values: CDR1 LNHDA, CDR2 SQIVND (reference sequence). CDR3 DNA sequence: TGTGCCAGTAGCGGGGGACGGGCCGACGAGCAGTACTTC. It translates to CASSGGRADEQYF.

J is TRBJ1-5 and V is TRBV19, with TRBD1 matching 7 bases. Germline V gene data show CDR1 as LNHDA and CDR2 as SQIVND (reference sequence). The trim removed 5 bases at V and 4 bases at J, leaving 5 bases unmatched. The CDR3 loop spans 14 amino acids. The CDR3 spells CASSLDRANQPQHF. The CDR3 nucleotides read TGTGCCAGTAGTCTTGACAGGGCAAATCAGCCCCAGCATTTT. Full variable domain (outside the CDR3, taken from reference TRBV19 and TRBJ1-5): DGGITQSPKYLFRKEGQNVTLSCEQNLNHDAMYWYRQDPGQGLRLIYYSQIVNDFQKGDIAEGYSVSREKKESFPLTVTSAQKNPTAFYLCASSLDRANQPQHFGDGTRLSIL.

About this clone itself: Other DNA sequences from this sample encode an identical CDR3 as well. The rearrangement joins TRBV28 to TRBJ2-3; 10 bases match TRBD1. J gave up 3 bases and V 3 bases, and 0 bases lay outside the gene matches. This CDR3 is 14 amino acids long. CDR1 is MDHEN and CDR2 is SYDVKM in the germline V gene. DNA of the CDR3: TGTGCCAGCAGTTTGGGACAGGGGACAGATACGCAGTATTTT. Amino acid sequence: CASSLGQGTDTQYF.